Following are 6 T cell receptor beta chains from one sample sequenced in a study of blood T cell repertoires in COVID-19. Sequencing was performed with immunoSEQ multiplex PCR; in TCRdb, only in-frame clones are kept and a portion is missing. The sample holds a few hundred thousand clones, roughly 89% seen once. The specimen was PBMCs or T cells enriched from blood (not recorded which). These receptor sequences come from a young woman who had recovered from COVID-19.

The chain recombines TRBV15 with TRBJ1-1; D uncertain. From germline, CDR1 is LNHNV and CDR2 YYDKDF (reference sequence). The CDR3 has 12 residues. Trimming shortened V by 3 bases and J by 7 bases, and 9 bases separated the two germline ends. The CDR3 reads CATSRGRVEAFF. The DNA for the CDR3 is TGTGCCACCAGCAGGGGCCGAGTTGAAGCTTTCTTT. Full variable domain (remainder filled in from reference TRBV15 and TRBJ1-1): DAMVIQNPRYQVTQFGKPVTLSCSQTLNHNVMYWYQQKSSQAPKLLFHYYDKDFNNEADTPDNFQSRRPNTSFCFLDIRSPGLGDTAMYLCATSRGRVEAFFGQGTRLTVV.

The chain's CDR3 is CASRTSGVTDTQYF. DNA of the CDR3: TGTGCCAGCAGAACTAGCGGGGTTACAGATACGCAGTATTTT. The chain combines TRBV7-9 with TRBJ2-3, with 10 bases fitting TRBD2. The CDR3 consists of 14 residues. V gave up 6 bases and J gave up 3 bases; unmatched junction bases: 3. CDR1 and CDR2 from the germline V gene are SEHNR and FQNEAQ (reference sequence).

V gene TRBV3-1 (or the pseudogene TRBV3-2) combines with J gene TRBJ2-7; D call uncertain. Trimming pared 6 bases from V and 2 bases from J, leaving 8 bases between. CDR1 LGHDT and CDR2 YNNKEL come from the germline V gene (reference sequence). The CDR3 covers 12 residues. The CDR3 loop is CASSHTAYEQYF. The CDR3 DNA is TGTGCCAGCAGTCACACCGCCTACGAGCAGTACTTC.

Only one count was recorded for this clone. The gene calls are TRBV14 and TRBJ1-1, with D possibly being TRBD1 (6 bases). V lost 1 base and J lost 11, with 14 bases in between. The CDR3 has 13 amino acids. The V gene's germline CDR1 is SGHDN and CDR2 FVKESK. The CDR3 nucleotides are TGTGCCAGCAGCCAAGTCCGGCAGGGGAACGCTTTCTTT. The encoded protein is CASSQVRQGNAFF.

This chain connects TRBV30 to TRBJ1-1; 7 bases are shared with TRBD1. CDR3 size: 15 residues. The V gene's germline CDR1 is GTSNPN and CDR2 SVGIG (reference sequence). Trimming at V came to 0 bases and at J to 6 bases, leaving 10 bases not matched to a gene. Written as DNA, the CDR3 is TGTGCCTGGAGTGTAACAGGGGCTGGGTGGGCTGAAGCTTTCTTT. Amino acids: CAWSVTGAGWAEAFF.

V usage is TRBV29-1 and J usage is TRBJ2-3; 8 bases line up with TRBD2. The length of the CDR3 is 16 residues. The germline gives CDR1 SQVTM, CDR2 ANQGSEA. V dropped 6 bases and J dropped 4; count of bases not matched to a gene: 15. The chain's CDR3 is CSVARGVAGRADTQYF. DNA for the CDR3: TGCAGCGTCGCCCGAGGGGTAGCGGGGCGCGCAGATACGCAGTATTTT.